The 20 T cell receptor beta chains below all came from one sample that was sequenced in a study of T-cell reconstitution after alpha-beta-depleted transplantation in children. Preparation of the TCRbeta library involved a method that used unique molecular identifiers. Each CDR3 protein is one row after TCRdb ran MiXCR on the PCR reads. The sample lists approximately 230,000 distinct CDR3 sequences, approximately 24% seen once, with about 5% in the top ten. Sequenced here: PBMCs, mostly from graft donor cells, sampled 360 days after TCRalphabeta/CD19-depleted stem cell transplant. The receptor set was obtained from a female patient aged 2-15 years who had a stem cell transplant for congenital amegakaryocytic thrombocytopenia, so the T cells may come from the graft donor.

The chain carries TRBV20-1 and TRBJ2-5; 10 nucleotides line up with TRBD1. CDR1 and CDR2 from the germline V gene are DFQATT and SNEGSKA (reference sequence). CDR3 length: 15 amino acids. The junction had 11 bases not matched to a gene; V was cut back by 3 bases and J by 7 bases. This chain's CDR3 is CSASPGQGRPLTQYF. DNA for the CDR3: TGCAGTGCTAGTCCGGGACAGGGGAGACCATTGACCCAGTACTTC.

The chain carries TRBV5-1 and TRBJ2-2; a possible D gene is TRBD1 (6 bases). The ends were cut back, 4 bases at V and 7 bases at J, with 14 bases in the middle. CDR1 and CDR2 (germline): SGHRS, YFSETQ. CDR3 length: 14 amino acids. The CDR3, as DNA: TGCGCCAGCAGCGGGGGCCTTCCGGTCGGGGAGCTGTTTTTT. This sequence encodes CASSGGLPVGELFF.

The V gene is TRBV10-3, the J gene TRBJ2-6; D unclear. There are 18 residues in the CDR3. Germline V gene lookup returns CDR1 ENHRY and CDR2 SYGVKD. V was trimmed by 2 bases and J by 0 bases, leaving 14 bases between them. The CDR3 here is CAISERWQISSGANVLTF. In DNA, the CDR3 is TGTGCCATCAGTGAGCGTTGGCAGATTAGCTCTGGGGCCAACGTCCTGACTTTC.

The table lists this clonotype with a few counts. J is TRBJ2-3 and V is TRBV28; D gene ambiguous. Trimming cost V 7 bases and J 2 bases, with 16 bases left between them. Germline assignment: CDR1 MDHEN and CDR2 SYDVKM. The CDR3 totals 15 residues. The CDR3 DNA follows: TGTGCCAGCAAAGATGCCCGAATTCCCACAGATACGCAGTATTTT. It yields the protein CASKDARIPTDTQYF.

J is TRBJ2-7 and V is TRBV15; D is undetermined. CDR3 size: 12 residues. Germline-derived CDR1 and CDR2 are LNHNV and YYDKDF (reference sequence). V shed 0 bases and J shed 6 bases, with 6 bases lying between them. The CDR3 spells CATSRDYSEQYF. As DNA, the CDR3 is TGTGCCACCAGCAGAGATTATTCCGAGCAGTACTTC.

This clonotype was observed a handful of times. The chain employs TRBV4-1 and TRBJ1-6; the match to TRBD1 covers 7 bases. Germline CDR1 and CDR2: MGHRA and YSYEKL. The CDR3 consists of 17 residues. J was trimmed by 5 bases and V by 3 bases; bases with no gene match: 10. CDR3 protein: CASSHLITGDNNSPLHF. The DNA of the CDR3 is TGCGCCAGCAGCCACCTCATTACAGGGGACAATAATTCACCCCTCCACTTT.

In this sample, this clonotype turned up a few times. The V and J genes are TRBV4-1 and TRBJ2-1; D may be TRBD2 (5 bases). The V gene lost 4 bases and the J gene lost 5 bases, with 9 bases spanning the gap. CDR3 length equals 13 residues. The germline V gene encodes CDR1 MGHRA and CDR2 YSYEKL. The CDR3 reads CASSPDYNNEQFF. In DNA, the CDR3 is TGCGCCAGCAGCCCAGACTACAACAATGAGCAGTTCTTC.

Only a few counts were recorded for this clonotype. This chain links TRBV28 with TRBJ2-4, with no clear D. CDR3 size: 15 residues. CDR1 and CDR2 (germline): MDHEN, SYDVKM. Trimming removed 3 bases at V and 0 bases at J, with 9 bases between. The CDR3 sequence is CASSLKSLAKNIQYF. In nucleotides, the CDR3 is TGTGCCAGCAGTTTGAAGAGTCTAGCCAAAAACATTCAGTACTTC.

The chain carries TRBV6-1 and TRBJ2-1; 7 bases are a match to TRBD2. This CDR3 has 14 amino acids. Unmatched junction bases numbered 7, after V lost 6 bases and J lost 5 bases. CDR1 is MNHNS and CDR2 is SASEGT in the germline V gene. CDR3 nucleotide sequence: TGTGCCAGCAGCCGGGGGGACTACCACAATGAGCAGTTCTTC. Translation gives CASSRGDYHNEQFF.

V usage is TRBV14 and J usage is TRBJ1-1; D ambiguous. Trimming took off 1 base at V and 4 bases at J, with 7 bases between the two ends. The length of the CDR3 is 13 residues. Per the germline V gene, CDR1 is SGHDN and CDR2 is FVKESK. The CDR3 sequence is CASSQGRLTEAFF. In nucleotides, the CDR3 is TGTGCCAGCAGCCAAGGGAGACTCACTGAAGCTTTCTTT.

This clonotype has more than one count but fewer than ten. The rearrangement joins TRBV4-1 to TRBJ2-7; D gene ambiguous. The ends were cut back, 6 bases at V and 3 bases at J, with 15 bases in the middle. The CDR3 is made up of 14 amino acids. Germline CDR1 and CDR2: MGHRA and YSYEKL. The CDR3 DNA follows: TGCGCCAGCAGTGTCACCTCCCCCGGCTACGAGCAGTACTTC. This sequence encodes CASSVTSPGYEQYF.

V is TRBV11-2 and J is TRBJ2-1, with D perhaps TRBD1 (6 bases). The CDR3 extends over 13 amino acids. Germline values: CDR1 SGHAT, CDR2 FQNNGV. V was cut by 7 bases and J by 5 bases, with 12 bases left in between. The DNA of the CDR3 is TGTGCCAGCAATTCAGGGGTGGACAATGAGCAGTTCTTC. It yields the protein CASNSGVDNEQFF.

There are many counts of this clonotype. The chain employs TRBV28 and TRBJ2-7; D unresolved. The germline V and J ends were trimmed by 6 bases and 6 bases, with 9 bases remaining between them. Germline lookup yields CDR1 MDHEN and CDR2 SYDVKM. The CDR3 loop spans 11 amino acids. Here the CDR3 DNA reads TGTGCCAGCAGGGGCGCGGTCGAGCAGTACTTC. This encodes CASRGAVEQYF.

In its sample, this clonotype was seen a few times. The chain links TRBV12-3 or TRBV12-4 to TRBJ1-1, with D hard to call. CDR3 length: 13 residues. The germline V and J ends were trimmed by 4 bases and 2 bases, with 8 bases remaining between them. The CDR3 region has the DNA TGTGCCAGCAGTTCCGGGATCAACACTGAAGCTTTCTTT. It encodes CASSSGINTEAFF.

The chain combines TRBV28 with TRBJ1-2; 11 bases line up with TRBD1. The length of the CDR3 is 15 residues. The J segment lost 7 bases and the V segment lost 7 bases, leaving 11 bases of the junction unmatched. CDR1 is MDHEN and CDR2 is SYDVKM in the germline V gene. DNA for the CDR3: TGTGCCAGCACCCCAGGACAGGGGGCGAGGACTGGCTACACCTTC. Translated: CASTPGQGARTGYTF.

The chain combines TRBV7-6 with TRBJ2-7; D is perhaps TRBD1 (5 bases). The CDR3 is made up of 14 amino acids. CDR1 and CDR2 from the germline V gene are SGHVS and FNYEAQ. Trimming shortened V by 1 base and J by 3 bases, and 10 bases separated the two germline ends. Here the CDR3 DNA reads TGTGCCAGCAGCTTAGATCCAGGGAACTACGAGCAGTACTTC. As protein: CASSLDPGNYEQYF.

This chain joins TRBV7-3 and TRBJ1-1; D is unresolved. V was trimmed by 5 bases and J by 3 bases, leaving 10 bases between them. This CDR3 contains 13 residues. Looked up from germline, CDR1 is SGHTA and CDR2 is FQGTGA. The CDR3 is CASSVGWHTEAFF. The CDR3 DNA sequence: TGTGCCAGCAGCGTCGGGTGGCACACTGAAGCTTTCTTT.

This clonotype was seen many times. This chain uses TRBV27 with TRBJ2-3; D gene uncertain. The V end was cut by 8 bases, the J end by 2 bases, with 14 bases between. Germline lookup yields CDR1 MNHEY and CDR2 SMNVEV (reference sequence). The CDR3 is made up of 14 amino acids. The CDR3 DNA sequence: TGTGCCAGCCAAGTGGCAGTAGCCACAGATACGCAGTATTTT. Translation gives CASQVAVATDTQYF.

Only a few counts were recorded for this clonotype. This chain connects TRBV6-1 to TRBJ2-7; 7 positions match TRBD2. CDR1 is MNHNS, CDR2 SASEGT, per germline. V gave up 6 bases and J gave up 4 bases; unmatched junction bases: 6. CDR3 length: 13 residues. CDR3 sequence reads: CASRSSGGYEQYF. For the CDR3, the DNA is TGTGCCAGCAGATCTTCCGGGGGGTACGAGCAGTACTTC.

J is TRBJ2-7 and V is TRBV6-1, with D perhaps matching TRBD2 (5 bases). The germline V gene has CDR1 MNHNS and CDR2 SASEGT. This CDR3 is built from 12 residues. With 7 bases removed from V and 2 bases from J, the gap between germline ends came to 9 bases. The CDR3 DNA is TGTGCCAGCAATCGGGAACCCTACGAGCAGTACTTC. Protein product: CASNREPYEQYF.